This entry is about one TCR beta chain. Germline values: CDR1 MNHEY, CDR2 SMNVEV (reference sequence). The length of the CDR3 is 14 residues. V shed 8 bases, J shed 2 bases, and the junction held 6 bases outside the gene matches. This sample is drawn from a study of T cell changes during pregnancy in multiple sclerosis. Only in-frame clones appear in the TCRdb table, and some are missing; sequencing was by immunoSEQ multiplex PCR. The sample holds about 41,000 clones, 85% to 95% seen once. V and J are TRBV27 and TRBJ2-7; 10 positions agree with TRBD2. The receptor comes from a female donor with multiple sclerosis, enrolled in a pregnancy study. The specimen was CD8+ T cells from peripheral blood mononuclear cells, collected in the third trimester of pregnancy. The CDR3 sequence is CASRPLAGAYEQYF. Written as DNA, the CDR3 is TGTGCCAGCCGGCCTCTAGCGGGGGCCTACGAGCAGTACTTC.